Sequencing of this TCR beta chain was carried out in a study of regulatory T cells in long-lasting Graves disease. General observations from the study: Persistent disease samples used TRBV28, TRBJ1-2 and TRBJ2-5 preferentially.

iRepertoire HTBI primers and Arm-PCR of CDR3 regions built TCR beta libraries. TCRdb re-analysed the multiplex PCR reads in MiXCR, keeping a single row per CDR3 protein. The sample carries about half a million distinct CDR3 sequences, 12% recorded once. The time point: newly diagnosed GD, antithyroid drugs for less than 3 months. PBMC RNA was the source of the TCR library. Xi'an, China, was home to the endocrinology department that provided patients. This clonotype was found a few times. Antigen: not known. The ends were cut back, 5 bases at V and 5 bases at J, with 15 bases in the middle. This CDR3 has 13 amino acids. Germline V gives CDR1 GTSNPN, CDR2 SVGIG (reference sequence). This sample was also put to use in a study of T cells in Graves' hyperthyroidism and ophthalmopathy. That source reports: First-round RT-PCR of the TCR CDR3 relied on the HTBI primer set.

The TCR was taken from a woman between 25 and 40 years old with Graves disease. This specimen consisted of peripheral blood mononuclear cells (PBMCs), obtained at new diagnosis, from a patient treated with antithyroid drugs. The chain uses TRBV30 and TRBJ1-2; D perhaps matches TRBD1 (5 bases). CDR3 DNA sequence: TGTGCCTGGGCTGCGGGGGACGGTTATGGCTACACCTTC. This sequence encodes CAWAAGDGYGYTF.